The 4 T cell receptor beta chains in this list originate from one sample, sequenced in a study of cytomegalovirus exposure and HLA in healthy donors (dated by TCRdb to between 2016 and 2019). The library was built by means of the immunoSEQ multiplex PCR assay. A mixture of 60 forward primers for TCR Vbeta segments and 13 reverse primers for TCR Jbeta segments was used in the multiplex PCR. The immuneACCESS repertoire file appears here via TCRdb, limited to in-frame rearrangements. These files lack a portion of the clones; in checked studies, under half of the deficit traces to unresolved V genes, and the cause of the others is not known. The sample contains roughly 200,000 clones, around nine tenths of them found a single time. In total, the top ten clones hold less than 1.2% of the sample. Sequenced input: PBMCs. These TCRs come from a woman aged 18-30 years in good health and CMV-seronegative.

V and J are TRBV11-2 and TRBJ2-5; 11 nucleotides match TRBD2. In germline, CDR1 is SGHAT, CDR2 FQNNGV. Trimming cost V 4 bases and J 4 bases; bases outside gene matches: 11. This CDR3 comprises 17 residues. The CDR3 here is CASSSGLAGVRGETQYF. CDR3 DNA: TGTGCCAGCAGCTCAGGACTAGCGGGTGTACGAGGAGAGACCCAGTACTTC.

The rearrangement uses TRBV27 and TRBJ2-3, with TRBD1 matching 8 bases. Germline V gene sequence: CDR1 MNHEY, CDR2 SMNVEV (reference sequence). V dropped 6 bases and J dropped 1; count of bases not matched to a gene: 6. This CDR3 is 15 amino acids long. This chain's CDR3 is CASSLEDRGTDTQYF. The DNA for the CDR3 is TGTGCCAGCAGCCTTGAGGACAGGGGCACAGATACGCAGTATTTT.

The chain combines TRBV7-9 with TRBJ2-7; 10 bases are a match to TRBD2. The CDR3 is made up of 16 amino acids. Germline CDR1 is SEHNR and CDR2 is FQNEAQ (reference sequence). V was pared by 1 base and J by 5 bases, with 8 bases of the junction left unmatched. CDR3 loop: CASSLGPGLALDEQYF. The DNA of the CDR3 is TGTGCCAGCAGCTTAGGGCCGGGACTAGCGTTAGACGAGCAGTACTTC.

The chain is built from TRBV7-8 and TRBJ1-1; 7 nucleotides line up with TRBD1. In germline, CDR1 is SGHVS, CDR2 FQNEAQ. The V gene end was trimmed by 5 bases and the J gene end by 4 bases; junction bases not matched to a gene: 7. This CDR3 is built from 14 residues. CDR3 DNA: TGTGCCAGCAGCAAAACAGGGGAGGCCACTGAAGCTTTCTTT. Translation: CASSKTGEATEAFF.